Presented here are 2 T cell receptor beta chains from one specimen sequenced in a study of shared clonotypes between healthy human individuals. Data came from immunoSEQ multiplex PCR; TCRdb stores just in-frame clones and leaves some out. The sample carries under 1,100,000 clones, around four fifths recorded once. The material sequenced was memory CD4+ T cells sorted from blood. As to subset: CD45RA-negative fraction. These receptors all come from a man aged 18 to 30 in good health.

The V call is TRBV19, the J call TRBJ2-1; the match to TRBD1 covers 7 bases. The germline gives CDR1 LNHDA, CDR2 SQIVND (reference sequence). This CDR3 has 14 residues. The J segment lost 7 bases and the V segment lost 6 bases, leaving 9 bases of the junction unmatched. In DNA form, the CDR3 reads TGTGCCAGTAGCCCGGGACAGATGAGGAATGAGCAGTTCTTC. It specifies CASSPGQMRNEQFF.

This clone was found a few times. The sample carries other DNA sequences with the same CDR3. The chain has TRBV7-9 and TRBJ1-1; D call uncertain. This CDR3 has 13 amino acids. Germline loops: CDR1 SEHNR, CDR2 FQNEAQ (reference sequence). Between the trimmed V and J ends, which lost 3 bases and 3 bases, there was a span of 8 bases. The CDR3: CASSFGQDTEAFF. In DNA, the CDR3 is TGTGCCAGCAGCTTTGGGCAAGACACTGAAGCTTTCTTT.